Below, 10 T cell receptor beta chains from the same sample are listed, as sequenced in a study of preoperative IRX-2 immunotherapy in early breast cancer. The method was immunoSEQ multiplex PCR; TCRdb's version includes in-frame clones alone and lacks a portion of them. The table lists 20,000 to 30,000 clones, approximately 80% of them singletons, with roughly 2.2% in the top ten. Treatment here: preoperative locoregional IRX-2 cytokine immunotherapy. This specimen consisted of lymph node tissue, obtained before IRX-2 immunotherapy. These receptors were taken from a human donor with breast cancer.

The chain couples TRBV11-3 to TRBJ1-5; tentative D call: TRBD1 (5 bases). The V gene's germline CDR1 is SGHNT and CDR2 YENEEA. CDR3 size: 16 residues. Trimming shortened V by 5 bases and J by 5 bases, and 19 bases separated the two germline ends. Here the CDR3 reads CASSPGPGDFHQPQHF. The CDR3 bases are TGTGCCAGCAGCCCGGGACCGGGGGACTTCCATCAGCCCCAGCATTTT.

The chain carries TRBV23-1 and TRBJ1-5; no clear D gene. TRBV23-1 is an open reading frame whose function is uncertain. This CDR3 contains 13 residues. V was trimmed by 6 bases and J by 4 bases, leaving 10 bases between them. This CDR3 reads CASSLERNQPQHF. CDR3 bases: TGCGCCAGCAGCTTGGAACGTAATCAGCCCCAGCATTTT.

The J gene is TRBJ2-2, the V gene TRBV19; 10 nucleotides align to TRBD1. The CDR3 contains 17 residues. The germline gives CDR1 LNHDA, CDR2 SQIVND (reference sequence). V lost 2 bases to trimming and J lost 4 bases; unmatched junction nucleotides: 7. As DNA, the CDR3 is TGTGCCAGTAGTATAAGCGGACAGGGGGTTATCACCGGGGAGCTGTTTTTT. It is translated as CASSISGQGVITGELFF.

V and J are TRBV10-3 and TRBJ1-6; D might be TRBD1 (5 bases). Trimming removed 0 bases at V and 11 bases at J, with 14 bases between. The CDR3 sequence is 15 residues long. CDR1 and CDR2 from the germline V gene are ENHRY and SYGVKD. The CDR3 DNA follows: TGTGCCATCAGTGAGTCGAATCAGGGAGGGACACCCCTCCACTTT. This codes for CAISESNQGGTPLHF.

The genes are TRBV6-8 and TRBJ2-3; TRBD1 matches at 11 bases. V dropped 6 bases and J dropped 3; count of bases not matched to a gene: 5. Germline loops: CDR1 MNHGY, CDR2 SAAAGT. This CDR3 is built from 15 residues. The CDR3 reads CASREGQGGTDTQYF. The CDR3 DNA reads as TGTGCCAGCAGAGAGGGACAGGGGGGAACAGATACGCAGTATTTT.

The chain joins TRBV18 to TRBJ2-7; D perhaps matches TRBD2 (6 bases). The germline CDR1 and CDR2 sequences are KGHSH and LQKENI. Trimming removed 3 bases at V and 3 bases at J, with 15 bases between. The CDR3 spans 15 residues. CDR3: CASSPTDGGYYEQYF. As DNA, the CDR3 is TGTGCCAGCTCACCTACGGACGGAGGGTACTACGAGCAGTACTTC.

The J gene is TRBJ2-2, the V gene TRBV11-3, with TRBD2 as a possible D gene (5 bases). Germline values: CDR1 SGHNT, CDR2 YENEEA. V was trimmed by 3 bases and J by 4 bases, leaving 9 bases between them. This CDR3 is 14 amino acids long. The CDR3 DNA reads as TGTGCCAGCAGCTTGGCTCGGGGCACCGGGGAGCTGTTTTTT. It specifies CASSLARGTGELFF.

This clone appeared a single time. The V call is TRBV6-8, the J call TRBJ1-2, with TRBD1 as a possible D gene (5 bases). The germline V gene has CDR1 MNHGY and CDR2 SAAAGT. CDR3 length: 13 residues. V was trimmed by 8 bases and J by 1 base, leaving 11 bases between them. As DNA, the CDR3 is TGTGCCAGCGGCAGGGCGATTAACTATGGCTACACCTTC. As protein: CASGRAINYGYTF.

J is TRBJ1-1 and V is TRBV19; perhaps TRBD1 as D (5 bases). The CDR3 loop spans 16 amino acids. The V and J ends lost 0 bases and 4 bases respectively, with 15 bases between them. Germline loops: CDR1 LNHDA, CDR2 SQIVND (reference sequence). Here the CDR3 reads CASSIDTSGLGTEAFF. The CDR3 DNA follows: TGTGCCAGTAGTATAGATACCTCGGGGCTTGGCACTGAAGCTTTCTTT.

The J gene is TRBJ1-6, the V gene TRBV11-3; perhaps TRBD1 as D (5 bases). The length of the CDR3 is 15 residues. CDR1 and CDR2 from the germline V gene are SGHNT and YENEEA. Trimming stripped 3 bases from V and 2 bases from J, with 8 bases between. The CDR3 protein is CASSLGDPYNSPLHF. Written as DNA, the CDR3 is TGTGCCAGCAGCTTGGGGGACCCCTATAATTCACCCCTCCACTTT.